These 6 T cell receptor beta chains were all obtained from the same sample, sequenced in a study of shared T cell receptors in the human thymus. Some clones are missing from TCRdb's copy, which holds only in-frame ones; the method was immunoSEQ multiplex PCR. Found here are 700,000 or so clones, approximately 83% of them singletons; the top ten hold under 0.012%. This sample also belongs to another study, concerning human thymus T cells.

The sequenced material came from thymocytes. The receptors were gathered from a girl less than two years old with a congenital heart defect.

The chain employs TRBV14 and TRBJ1-2, with D hard to call. V was shortened by 8 bases and J by 8 bases, with 18 bases between the two germline ends. The CDR3 loop spans 13 amino acids. Germline CDR1 SGHDN, CDR2 FVKESK. CDR3: CASQEREQIGYTF. CDR3 bases: TGTGCCAGCCAGGAGAGGGAACAGATCGGCTACACCTTC.

The chain is built from TRBV12-5 and TRBJ1-1, with TRBD1 identical over 9 bases. CDR3 size: 15 residues. V shed 2 bases, J shed 2 bases, and the junction held 3 bases outside the gene matches. The germline V gene encodes CDR1 LGHNT and CDR2 FRNRAP. The CDR3 bases are TGTGCTAGTGGTTTGAGGGGACAGGGTAACACTGAAGCTTTCTTT. Its protein product is CASGLRGQGNTEAFF.

This clone appeared a few times. The J gene is TRBJ2-1, the V gene TRBV6-5; D uncertain. There are 13 residues in the CDR3. The ends were cut back, 2 bases at V and 8 bases at J, with 10 bases in the middle. Germline V gene sequence: CDR1 MNHEY, CDR2 SVGAGI. The CDR3 protein is CASSYTRVHEQFF. In DNA, the CDR3 is TGTGCCAGCAGTTACACCCGCGTACATGAGCAGTTCTTC.

This chain links TRBV5-1 with TRBJ1-2; no clear D. The V and J ends lost 5 bases and 5 bases respectively, with 10 bases between them. This CDR3 is built from 12 residues. CDR1 SGHRS and CDR2 YFSETQ come from the germline V gene. Here the CDR3 reads CASRHGRYGYTF. The CDR3 region has the DNA TGCGCCAGCAGGCACGGGAGGTATGGCTACACCTTC.

The chain couples TRBV9 to TRBJ1-6; 8 bases match TRBD1. The CDR3 length is 16 residues. Germline assignment: CDR1 SGDLS and CDR2 YYNGEE. The V gene end was trimmed by 4 bases and the J gene end by 7 bases; junction bases not matched to a gene: 10. The CDR3 sequence is CASSSTFRGPNSPLHF. The CDR3 DNA reads as TGTGCCAGCAGCTCGACCTTCAGGGGGCCGAATTCACCCCTCCACTTT.

The rearrangement joins TRBV28 to TRBJ1-4; a possible D gene is TRBD1 (5 bases). V was pared by 4 bases and J by 2 bases, with 8 bases between. The CDR3 spans 14 residues. In germline, CDR1 is MDHEN, CDR2 SYDVKM. The CDR3 here is CASSWAGTNEKLFF. The CDR3 nucleotides read TGTGCCAGCAGTTGGGCAGGGACTAATGAAAAACTGTTTTTT.